This note documents a single T cell receptor (beta chain) sequence. This CDR3 comprises 16 residues. V lost 0 bases to trimming and J lost 2 bases, with 14 bases between them. CDR1 is MNHEY and CDR2 is SMNVEV in the germline V gene (reference sequence). Data came from immunoSEQ multiplex PCR; TCRdb stores just in-frame clones and leaves some out. This table has just over 90,000 clones, under 95% appearing once. The data were taken from a study of OX40 agonist ivuxolimab in advanced cancers. This sequence joins TRBV27 and TRBJ2-7; D not certain. The source material was CD4+ or CD8+ T cells sorted from blood, sampled in a trial of the OX40 agonist ivuxolimab. This clonotype was obtained from an adult with an advanced solid tumor such as melanoma, head and neck, liver or kidney cancer. The CDR3 sequence is CASSLSFRIDPYEQYF. DNA of the CDR3: TGTGCCAGCAGTTTATCCTTCAGAATCGATCCCTACGAGCAGTACTTC.